The sequence of this T cell receptor beta chain was determined in a study of blood T cell repertoires in COVID-19. Across the whole study: COVID-19 samples, acute and convalescent, were from the United States, Italy and Spain.

Methods used by the authors: Researchers report that nucleated cell counts were estimated from reference gene primer amplification. Using immunoSEQ multiplex PCR, the repertoire was profiled, and TCRdb retains in-frame clones only, with some absent. Clone size and the V and J calls come from that table; the DNA yielded D and trimming. The sample carries about 64,000 clones, 80% to 90% recorded once. V gave up 2 bases and J gave up 5 bases, with 9 bases separating them. Germline V gene data show CDR1 as MNHNY and CDR2 as SVGAGI (reference sequence). This CDR3 spans 13 amino acids. Sequenced: peripheral blood. The chain recombines TRBV6-6 with TRBJ1-1, with a tentative D call TRBD1 (5 bases). This receptor was taken from a woman in her sixties or seventies with acute or convalescent COVID-19. The CDR3 sequence: CASSYRGGTEAFF. As DNA, the CDR3 is TGTGCCAGCAGTTACAGGGGAGGTACTGAAGCTTTCTTT.